The 14 T cell receptor beta chains below all came from one sample that was sequenced in a study of long-term antiretroviral therapy in people with HIV. The assay used was immunoSEQ (version v3.0), run at survey level. Only in-frame clones appear in the TCRdb table, and some are missing; sequencing was by immunoSEQ multiplex PCR. The data hold approximately 29,000 clones, with more than 75% observed a single time. The source material was unsorted PBMCs, sampled 0.5 years after starting antiretroviral therapy. Every receptor here comes from a woman younger than 30 with HIV.

The rearrangement joins TRBV4-3 to TRBJ2-1; 7 bases map to TRBD2. CDR1 and CDR2 from the germline V gene are LGHNA and YSLEER. This CDR3 has 16 amino acids. The ends lost 4 bases at V and 9 bases at J; junction bases unmatched: 15. For the CDR3, the DNA is TGCGCCAGCAGCCCCTTAGCCGGGGAGGGATGGAGTGAGCAGTTCTTC. This encodes CASSPLAGEGWSEQFF.

By sample share, this clone is medium-sized (0.01 to 0.1%). V usage is TRBV4-3 and J usage is TRBJ2-2, with a weak D call TRBD2 (5 bases). CDR3 length: 15 residues. V lost 0 bases, J lost 6 bases, and 11 bases lay in between. From germline, CDR1 is LGHNA and CDR2 YSLEER. The CDR3 DNA reads as TGCGCCAGCAGCCAAGACTCGGGAAGCCCCGGGGAGCTGTTTTTT. This codes for CASSQDSGSPGELFF.

The chain is built from TRBV2 and TRBJ1-2, with TRBD1 matching 7 bases. Unmatched junction bases numbered 7, after V lost 1 base and J lost 8 bases. Germline CDR1 is SNHLY and CDR2 is FYNNEI. CDR3 length: 14 amino acids. CDR3 loop: CASSEGRGGGGYTF. The DNA of the CDR3 is TGTGCCAGCAGTGAAGGGAGAGGGGGCGGCGGCTACACCTTC.

The chain couples TRBV28 to TRBJ1-1; D gene ambiguous. Trimming took off 3 bases at V and 4 bases at J, with 9 bases between the two ends. The CDR3 totals 13 residues. Germline lookup yields CDR1 MDHEN and CDR2 SYDVKM. The CDR3 spells CASSFGQSTEAFF. DNA of the CDR3: TGTGCCAGCAGTTTTGGGCAGAGCACTGAAGCTTTCTTT. Full variable domain (remainder filled in from reference TRBV28 and TRBJ1-1): DVKVTQSSRYLVKRTGEKVFLECVQDMDHENMFWYRQDPGLGLRLIYFSYDVKMKEKGDIPEGYSVSREKKERFSLILESASTNQTSMYLCASSFGQSTEAFFGQGTRLTVV.

The gene calls are TRBV13 and TRBJ2-3, with TRBD1 identical over 7 bases. There are 16 residues in the CDR3. After removal of 5 bases from V and 2 bases from J, the junction contained 10 bases not matched to a gene. From germline, CDR1 is PRHDT and CDR2 FYEKMQ (reference sequence). The CDR3 DNA sequence: TGTGCCAGCAGCCAATCGGACAGGCGTTCCACAGATACGCAGTATTTT. Residues: CASSQSDRRSTDTQYF.

The chain employs TRBV28 and TRBJ1-2, with a possible D match to TRBD1 (5 bases). The CDR3 is 13 amino acids. Looked up from germline, CDR1 is MDHEN and CDR2 is SYDVKM. V was trimmed by 3 bases and J by 4 bases, leaving 9 bases between them. CDR3 residues: CASSFTGTYGYTF. In DNA, the CDR3 is TGTGCCAGCAGTTTCACAGGTACCTATGGCTACACCTTC.

The rearrangement uses TRBV19 and TRBJ1-2, with D perhaps TRBD1 (5 bases). Germline V gene lookup returns CDR1 LNHDA and CDR2 SQIVND (reference sequence). The CDR3 loop spans 14 amino acids. Trimming removed 6 bases at V and 2 bases at J, with 13 bases between. The CDR3 protein is CASRTSGPNYGYTF. The CDR3 DNA follows: TGTGCCAGTAGAACATCGGGGCCCAACTATGGCTACACCTTC.

The rearrangement joins TRBV4-1 to TRBJ2-3; D tentatively fits TRBD1 or TRBD2 (6 bases each). The ends were cut back, 1 base at V and 2 bases at J, with 19 bases in the middle. CDR3 length: 18 amino acids. Germline CDR1 is MGHRA and CDR2 is YSYEKL. The CDR3 DNA reads as TGCGCCAGCAGCCAAGTTATTGGAGGGGGACCCCCCACAGATACGCAGTATTTT. Protein sequence: CASSQVIGGGPPTDTQYF.

This clone was counted a few times. Other DNA sequences within the sample encode an identical CDR3. This chain links TRBV25-1 with TRBJ2-7; D remains ambiguous. There are 11 residues in the CDR3. Germline-derived CDR1 and CDR2 are MGHDK and SYGVNS. V lost 4 bases and J lost 4, with 5 bases in between. This chain's CDR3 is CASSVGYEQYF. Here the CDR3 DNA reads TGTGCCAGCAGTGTAGGATACGAGCAGTACTTC.

The chain is built from TRBV9 and TRBJ1-2; possible D gene TRBD1, 5 bases. This CDR3 spans 15 amino acids. V dropped 3 bases and J dropped 8 bases, with 20 bases sitting between them. Germline V gene sequence: CDR1 SGDLS, CDR2 YYNGEE. CDR3 amino acids: CASSARDGAGKGYTF. Here the CDR3 DNA reads TGTGCCAGCAGCGCGCGGGACGGTGCGGGTAAGGGCTACACCTTC.

This chain uses TRBV19 with TRBJ1-4, with TRBD1 as a possible D gene (6 bases). Trimming removed 3 bases from V and 7 bases from J, with 12 bases in between. This CDR3 has 14 residues. The germline V gene has CDR1 LNHDA and CDR2 SQIVND (reference sequence). CDR3 in amino acids: CASSISGEGEKLFF. The CDR3 DNA reads TGTGCCAGTAGTATTTCAGGGGAGGGTGAAAAACTGTTTTTT.

V usage is TRBV25-1 and J usage is TRBJ1-2; a possible D gene is TRBD1 (6 bases). Germline V gene sequence: CDR1 MGHDK, CDR2 SYGVNS. The CDR3 totals 12 residues. The V and J ends lost 7 bases and 2 bases respectively, with 8 bases between them. CDR3 amino acids: CASTTGNYGYTF. CDR3 nucleotides: TGTGCCAGCACCACAGGGAACTATGGCTACACCTTC.

This clone turned up a few times. The J gene is TRBJ1-2, the V gene TRBV5-8; D ambiguous. CDR1 SGHTS and CDR2 YDEGEE come from the germline V gene. Trimming shortened V by 1 base and J by 8 bases, and 3 bases separated the two germline ends. The CDR3 runs 10 residues. CDR3 region: CASSLRGYTF. The CDR3 DNA reads TGTGCCAGCAGCTTGAGAGGCTACACCTTC.

The chain joins TRBV10-1 to TRBJ2-7; weak D call: TRBD1 (6 bases). Germline values: CDR1 WNHNN, CDR2 SYGVQD (reference sequence). The V end was cut by 3 bases, the J end by 3 bases, with 18 bases between. CDR3 length: 16 amino acids. DNA for the CDR3: TGCGCCAGCAGTGACGGAGCAGGGGCGAACTACTACGAGCAGTACTTC. It translates to CASSDGAGANYYEQYF.